These 23 T cell receptor beta chains came from one sample sequenced in a study of response to subunit inactivated influenza vaccine. TCRdb re-called the RT-PCR reads through MiXCR, storing one row per CDR3 protein. The sample has around 490,000 distinct CDR3 sequences, 7.6% seen once. The sequenced sample was PBMCs from blood, obtained less than 30 months after vaccination. These receptors originate from a man between 50 and 69 years old who received an inactivated influenza vaccine.

This clonotype was seen a few times. The chain recombines TRBV7-8 with TRBJ2-7; tentatively, D is TRBD1 (7 bases). This CDR3 spans 14 amino acids. V gave up 1 base and J gave up 6 bases, with 13 bases separating them. From germline, CDR1 is SGHVS and CDR2 FQNEAQ. DNA for the CDR3: TGTGCCAGCAGCTTAGATGCGGGACAGCGCGAGCAGTACTTC. Amino acids: CASSLDAGQREQYF.

Written as DNA, the CDR3 is TGCGCCAGCAGCTTGGAGGGGGGGGATCAGCCCCAGCATTTT. Its translation: CASSLEGGDQPQHF. V is TRBV5-1 and J is TRBJ1-5, with D possibly matching TRBD1 (6 bases). There are 14 residues in the CDR3. Germline V CDR1 and CDR2: SGHRS, YFSETQ. The V end lost 0 bases, the J end lost 5 bases, and 9 bases lay between the germline ends.

This clonotype was recorded a few times. The chain carries TRBV9 and TRBJ2-2; perhaps TRBD2 as D (6 bases). Per germline, CDR1 SGDLS and CDR2 YYNGEE. V was cut by 3 bases and J by 2 bases, with 14 bases left in between. There are 16 residues in the CDR3. CDR3: CASSGQSGSNTGELFF. The CDR3 bases are TGTGCCAGCAGCGGGCAAAGCGGGTCCAACACCGGGGAGCTGTTTTTT.

This clonotype has at least ten counts. This chain joins TRBV12-3 or TRBV12-4 and TRBJ1-2; TRBD1 matches at 7 bases. This CDR3 has 13 residues. Trimming at V came to 4 bases and at J to 7 bases, leaving 6 bases not matched to a gene. In nucleotides, the CDR3 is TGTGCCAGCAGTTCGCGGACAGGATCTGGCTACACCTTC. The encoded protein is CASSSRTGSGYTF.

This clonotype was recorded many times. V usage is TRBV5-1 and J usage is TRBJ1-1; TRBD1 matches at 7 bases. The CDR3 spans 16 residues. In germline, CDR1 is SGHRS, CDR2 YFSETQ. Trimming cost V 0 bases and J 3 bases; bases outside gene matches: 8. CDR3 region: CASSLGGGRGDTEAFF. DNA of the CDR3: TGCGCCAGCAGCTTGGGGGGCGGCAGGGGGGACACTGAAGCTTTCTTT.

This clonotype has a handful of counts. The chain joins TRBV7-2 to TRBJ2-1, with D maybe TRBD2 (5 bases). Deletions cut 5 bases from V and 4 bases from J, with 15 bases between. The germline V gene encodes CDR1 SGHTA and CDR2 FQGNSA. CDR3 length: 15 amino acids. The CDR3 protein is CASSLGLGPYNEQFF. The CDR3 nucleotides are TGTGCCAGCAGCCTAGGACTTGGGCCTTACAATGAGCAGTTCTTC.

Ten or more counts support this clonotype. This chain connects TRBV20-1 to TRBJ2-2, with TRBD2 matching over 13 bases. Unmatched junction bases numbered 6, after V lost 5 bases and J lost 3 bases. This CDR3 comprises 16 residues. Germline V gene data show CDR1 as DFQATT and CDR2 as SNEGSKA (reference sequence). The CDR3 sequence: CSAWTSGSTHTGELFF. In nucleotides, the CDR3 is TGCAGTGCTTGGACTAGCGGGAGTACCCACACCGGGGAGCTGTTTTTT.

This clonotype has ten or more counts. The rearrangement links TRBV28 to TRBJ1-1, with D possibly being TRBD1 (6 bases). The CDR3 spans 16 residues. Trimming shortened V by 6 bases and J by 0 bases, and 17 bases separated the two germline ends. Germline V lookup: CDR1 MDHEN, CDR2 SYDVKM. CDR3 residues: CASSSGTTLMNTEAFF. The CDR3 nucleotides read TGTGCCAGCAGCTCCGGGACAACCCTCATGAACACTGAAGCTTTCTTT. Variable domain in full (rest from reference TRBV28 and TRBJ1-1): DVKVTQSSRYLVKRTGEKVFLECVQDMDHENMFWYRQDPGLGLRLIYFSYDVKMKEKGDIPEGYSVSREKKERFSLILESASTNQTSMYLCASSSGTTLMNTEAFFGQGTRLTVV.

This clonotype was recorded a few times. This chain joins TRBV10-3 and TRBJ2-7; 9 bases align to TRBD2. CDR3 length: 15 residues. CDR1 is ENHRY, CDR2 SYGVKD, per germline. V shed 0 bases and J 4 bases; nucleotides not matched to a gene: 4. CDR3: CAISESGREGYEQYF. The DNA for the CDR3 is TGTGCCATCAGTGAGTCGGGGCGGGAGGGTTACGAGCAGTACTTC.

The rearrangement links TRBV18 to TRBJ1-5; D is perhaps TRBD1 (5 bases). Germline V lookup: CDR1 KGHSH, CDR2 LQKENI. Trimming pared 2 bases from V and 6 bases from J, leaving 14 bases between. CDR3 length: 15 residues. The CDR3 sequence: CASSPSGGEGQPQHF. The CDR3 DNA reads TGTGCCAGCTCACCATCCGGGGGAGAGGGTCAGCCCCAGCATTTT.

In nucleotides, the CDR3 is TGCGCCAGCAGCTTGGGTTGGGACCCCGGCACAGATACGCAGTATTTT. Translating it yields CASSLGWDPGTDTQYF. The J gene is TRBJ2-3, the V gene TRBV5-1; D may match TRBD1 or TRBD2 (5 bases each). Germline V CDR1 and CDR2: SGHRS, YFSETQ. Trimming took off 0 bases at V and 1 base at J, with 12 bases between the two ends. The CDR3 loop spans 16 amino acids. Based on the CDR3 plus reference TRBV5-1 and TRBJ2-3, the full variable domain is KAGVTQTPRYLIKTRGQQVTLSCSPISGHRSVSWYQQTPGQGLQFLFEYFSETQRNKGNFPGRFSGRQFSNSRSEMNVSTLELGDSALYLCASSLGWDPGTDTQYFGPGTRLTVL.

This clonotype was recorded a few times. The chain uses TRBV24-1 and TRBJ2-5, with unresolved D. Germline CDR1 and CDR2: KGHDR and SFDVKD. The CDR3 consists of 16 residues. The germline V and J ends were trimmed by 5 bases and 4 bases, with 19 bases remaining between them. CDR3 bases: TGTGCCACCAGTGGGAAACCGGGCCTCAGGACAGAGACCCAGTACTTC. This gives the protein CATSGKPGLRTETQYF.

As concerns this clonotype: At one boundary the junction diverges from the germline segment, which might be a read error. This rearrangement joins TRBV5-1 to TRBJ2-7; possibly TRBD1 for D (6 bases). Germline CDR1 is SGHRS and CDR2 is YFSETQ. The CDR3 length is 12 residues. CDR3 amino acids: CTSSLGQYEQYF. The CDR3 DNA sequence: TGCACCAGCAGCCTAGGACAGTACGAGCAGTACTTC.

This clonotype was seen more than once but under ten times. This chain connects TRBV21-1 to TRBJ1-5; the D call TRBD1 from the table was never checked on the DNA. TRBV21-1 is assigned pseudogene status. The CDR3 loop spans 20 amino acids. The CDR3 DNA follows: TGTGCCAGCAGCAAAGTGGGGAGACAGGGGCGAACCTATAGCAATCAGCCCCAGCATTTT. Encoded protein: CASSKVGRQGRTYSNQPQHF.

The sample holds a few counts of this clonotype. This chain links TRBV30 with TRBJ2-7; 7 positions match TRBD1. J lost 4 bases, V lost 5 bases, and 11 bases had no gene match. The CDR3 consists of 14 residues. Germline loops: CDR1 GTSNPN, CDR2 SVGIG (reference sequence). CDR3 DNA sequence: TGTGCCTGGGGACCCGGGACAGAAAATTACGAGCAGTACTTC. Protein product: CAWGPGTENYEQYF.

This rearrangement joins TRBV20-1 to TRBJ2-1; 10 nucleotides agree with TRBD2. Germline CDR1 and CDR2: DFQATT and SNEGSKA (reference sequence). This CDR3 has 13 amino acids. Trimming cost V 2 bases and J 12 bases; bases outside gene matches: 7. The CDR3 reads CSARPLAGEGQFF. The CDR3 nucleotides are TGCAGTGCTAGACCCCTAGCGGGAGAGGGGCAGTTCTTC.

This clonotype was counted at least ten times. The chain has TRBV4-1 and TRBJ2-1, with D possibly matching TRBD1 (6 bases). CDR3 length equals 15 residues. V lost 3 bases and J lost 0, with 9 bases in between. The germline V gene encodes CDR1 MGHRA and CDR2 YSYEKL. The DNA for the CDR3 is TGCGCCAGCAGCCATACAGGGAGCTCCTACAATGAGCAGTTCTTC. This encodes CASSHTGSSYNEQFF.

This clonotype appeared a few times. This sequence joins TRBV7-3 and TRBJ2-1; possibly TRBD2 for D (5 bases). The V gene lost 5 bases and the J gene lost 13 bases, with 15 bases spanning the gap. Germline values: CDR1 SGHTA, CDR2 FQGTGA. The CDR3 spans 12 residues. In DNA form, the CDR3 reads TGTGCCAGCAGCAACCCGAGGGAACAACAGTTCTTC. This encodes CASSNPREQQFF.

This clonotype was observed a handful of times. This chain joins TRBV29-1 and TRBJ2-1; D ambiguous. Germline-derived CDR1 and CDR2 are SQVTM and ANQGSEA. CDR3 size: 11 residues. V lost 1 base and J 7 bases, leaving 5 bases between the germline ends. The CDR3 DNA is TGCAGCGTTGAAGTGGGAAATGAGCAGTTCTTC. It specifies CSVEVGNEQFF.

The genes are TRBV28 and TRBJ1-1; no clear D. With 2 bases removed from V and 8 bases from J, the gap between germline ends came to 15 bases. CDR3 length equals 14 residues. Germline V gene data show CDR1 as MDHEN and CDR2 as SYDVKM. The CDR3 nucleotides read TGTGCCAGCAGTTTAGCTTCGGTCAAGGCCGAAGCTTTCTTT. Its protein is CASSLASVKAEAFF.

In its sample, this clonotype was seen many times. The chain employs TRBV12-3 or TRBV12-4 and TRBJ2-2; possible D gene TRBD2, 6 bases. Deletions cut 3 bases from V and 4 bases from J, with 9 bases between. The CDR3 is made up of 14 amino acids. The CDR3 region has the DNA TGTGCCAGCAGTTTGGCGGGGAGCACCGGGGAGCTGTTTTTT. Its protein is CASSLAGSTGELFF.

This clonotype was seen at least ten times. This chain uses TRBV20-1 with TRBJ2-2; 8 positions match TRBD2. The junction had 4 bases not matched to a gene; V was cut back by 3 bases and J by 1 base. CDR1 and CDR2 (germline): DFQATT, SNEGSKA (reference sequence). The CDR3 is 15 amino acids. The CDR3 here is CSARPSGGNTGELFF. The DNA of the CDR3 is TGCAGTGCTAGGCCCAGCGGGGGGAACACCGGGGAGCTGTTTTTT.

This clonotype showed up just a few times. The chain joins TRBV27 to TRBJ2-1; TRBD2 matches at 11 bases. CDR3 length: 17 amino acids. The germline CDR1 and CDR2 sequences are MNHEY and SMNVEV (reference sequence). V gave up 2 bases and J gave up 1 base; unmatched junction bases: 4. The CDR3 DNA reads as TGTGCCAGCAGTTTAGAGGGACTAGCGGAGTCCTACAATGAGCAGTTCTTC. This sequence encodes CASSLEGLAESYNEQFF.